These 8 T cell receptor beta chains were all obtained from the same sample, sequenced in a study of T cell responses to AZD1222 COVID-19 vaccine. The assay was immunoSEQ multiplex PCR, and TCRdb's table has in-frame clones only and misses some. Of around 130,000 clones in the sample, more than 85% were seen once. This sample comprised peripheral blood, obtained on day 0 of AZD1222 vaccination. The receptor set was obtained from an adult in good health.

The genes are TRBV7-8 and TRBJ2-1; D is unresolved. V lost 2 bases, J lost 9 bases, and 14 bases lay in between. Germline assignment: CDR1 SGHVS and CDR2 FQNEAQ. CDR3 size: 14 residues. The CDR3 is CASSLTWSGSEQFF. CDR3 DNA: TGTGCCAGCAGCTTAACATGGTCGGGTAGTGAGCAGTTCTTC.

The chain joins TRBV10-3 to TRBJ2-5, with D unclear. Trimming shortened V by 0 bases and J by 3 bases, and 5 bases separated the two germline ends. The CDR3 runs 13 residues. The germline CDR1 and CDR2 sequences are ENHRY and SYGVKD. The CDR3 loop reads CAISESGKETQYF. In DNA, the CDR3 is TGTGCCATCAGTGAGTCGGGGAAAGAGACCCAGTACTTC.

This clone was found once. This chain uses TRBV7-3 with TRBJ2-7, with D possibly TRBD1 on 5 matching bases. Looked up from germline, CDR1 is SGHTA and CDR2 is FQGTGA. V was clipped by 5 bases and J by 0 bases, with 17 bases between them. The CDR3 has 16 amino acids. CDR3 loop: CASSPQDGPGSYEQYF. CDR3 nucleotide sequence: TGTGCCAGCAGCCCACAGGACGGCCCGGGCTCCTACGAGCAGTACTTC.

CDR3 loop: CASSSPLRNEQYF. The CDR3 region has the DNA TGTGCCAGCAGCTCCCCTTTACGGAACGAGCAGTACTTC. The chain couples TRBV7-9 to TRBJ2-7; unclear D gene. This CDR3 region has 13 residues. Looked up from germline, CDR1 is SEHNR and CDR2 is FQNEAQ (reference sequence). Trimming took 4 bases from V and 5 from J, leaving 12 bases between them. Using reference TRBV7-9 and TRBJ2-7 for the parts outside the CDR3, the full variable domain is DTGVSQNPRHKITKRGQNVTFRCDPISEHNRLYWYRQTLGQGPEFLTYFQNEAQLEKSRLLSDRFSAERPKGSFSTLEIQRTEQGDSAMYLCASSSPLRNEQYFGPGTRLTVT.

This chain connects TRBV19 to TRBJ2-1; TRBD2 is a possible D gene (5 bases). The CDR3 consists of 17 residues. Germline lookup yields CDR1 LNHDA and CDR2 SQIVND (reference sequence). Trimming took 5 bases from V and 0 from J, leaving 17 bases between them. In nucleotides, the CDR3 is TGTGCCAGTAGTCAACGGGGTAATACCCCCTCCTACAATGAGCAGTTCTTC. Translated: CASSQRGNTPSYNEQFF.

In nucleotides, the CDR3 is TGTGCCAGCAGTGAGTACAGTTCCTACGAGCAGTACTTC. Residues: CASSEYSSYEQYF. This sequence joins TRBV2 and TRBJ2-7; D not certain. This CDR3 has 13 amino acids. The germline V gene encodes CDR1 SNHLY and CDR2 FYNNEI. Trimming removed 3 bases at V and 1 base at J, with 7 bases between.

The chain links TRBV11-3 to TRBJ2-3; no definite D call. V lost 5 bases, J lost 1 base, and 7 bases lay in between. Germline V gene lookup returns CDR1 SGHNT and CDR2 YENEEA. The length of the CDR3 is 13 residues. CDR3 DNA: TGTGCCAGCAGCCACTCTCGCACAGATACGCAGTATTTT. It encodes CASSHSRTDTQYF.

The gene calls are TRBV6-5 and TRBJ1-4, with TRBD1 as a possible D gene (5 bases). The CDR3 has 14 amino acids. V lost 8 bases to trimming and J lost 4 bases, with 14 bases between them. Germline assignment: CDR1 MNHEY and CDR2 SVGAGI. For the CDR3, the DNA is TGTGCCAGCGGCCACACCGGGGGTAATGAAAAACTGTTTTTT. Translating it yields CASGHTGGNEKLFF.